One T cell receptor beta chain is described in this entry. Method: immunoSEQ multiplex PCR; TCRdb's copy keeps in-frame clones and lacks some. The table shows roughly 120,000 clones, with about 87% occurring only once. The CDR3 runs to 16 residues. Trimming stripped 0 bases from V and 1 base from J, with 12 bases between. Germline lookup yields CDR1 MNHEY and CDR2 SVGAGI. The data originate from a study of T cell responses to AZD1222 COVID-19 vaccine. This sequence was found in an adult in good health. This sequence joins TRBV6-5 and TRBJ1-1; D gene unclear. The sequencing used peripheral blood, collected on day 0 of AZD1222 vaccination. CDR3 DNA: TGTGCCAGCAGTTACTCGGTTTGGCAGAGGAACACTGAAGCTTTCTTT. Translated: CASSYSVWQRNTEAFF.